The rows below give T cell receptor beta chains drawn from one sample of a study of long-term antiretroviral therapy in people with HIV. Data came from immunoSEQ multiplex PCR; TCRdb stores just in-frame clones and leaves some out. The table has some 33,000 clones, about 80% seen once. Here the sequenced sample was unsorted PBMCs, taken 0.6 years after starting antiretroviral therapy. The receptors come from a man younger than 35 with HIV. Both conserved end residues are part of each CDR3. A D gene is named only where the DNA matches it firmly. Clone size is given for some rows only: seen once, a few or many times, or a class if the clone is expanded.

j_gene: TRBJ2-3
v_gene: TRBV5-6
abundance: .
len: 15
d_gene: .
CDR3aa: CASSLRDPGSDTQYF
CDR3nt: TGTGCCAGCAGCTTGAGGGACCCTGGGTCGGATACGCAGTATTTT

j_gene: TRBJ2-7
v_gene: TRBV13
abundance: .
len: 14
d_gene: .
CDR3aa: CASSFQGEEYEQYF
CDR3nt: TGTGCCAGCAGCTTTCAGGGGGAGGAATACGAGCAGTACTTC

j_gene: TRBJ1-5
v_gene: TRBV7-9
abundance: few
len: 14
d_gene: TRBD1
CDR3aa: CASSSGQGRQPQHF
CDR3nt: TGTGCCAGCAGCTCGGGACAGGGGAGACAGCCCCAGCATTTT

j_gene: TRBJ2-7
v_gene: TRBV25-1
abundance: .
len: 14
d_gene: .
CDR3aa: CASSDFPQGYEQYF
CDR3nt: TGTGCCAGCAGTGACTTCCCACAGGGCTACGAGCAGTACTTC

j_gene: TRBJ2-5
v_gene: TRBV5-8
abundance: .
len: 16
d_gene: TRBD2
CDR3aa: CASSTSQRESQETQYF
CDR3nt: TGTGCCAGCAGCACGAGCCAGCGGGAGAGCCAAGAGACCCAGTACTTC

j_gene: TRBJ1-3
v_gene: TRBV6-1
abundance: few
len: 13
d_gene: .
CDR3aa: CASSGRSGNTIYF
CDR3nt: TGTGCCAGCAGTGGACGCTCTGGAAACACCATATATTTT

j_gene: TRBJ2-1
v_gene: TRBV10-3
abundance: .
len: 14
d_gene: .
CDR3aa: CAISDNDAQGEQFF
CDR3nt: TGTGCCATCAGTGATAATGATGCTCAGGGGGAGCAGTTCTTC

j_gene: TRBJ2-7
v_gene: TRBV5-5
abundance: .
len: 14
d_gene: .
CDR3aa: CASSWARVSYEQYF
CDR3nt: TGTGCCAGCAGCTGGGCGCGGGTCTCCTACGAGCAGTACTTC

j_gene: TRBJ2-7
v_gene: TRBV4-3
abundance: .
len: 19
d_gene: TRBD2
CDR3aa: CASSQERGTNTGLAYEQYF
CDR3nt: TGCGCCAGCAGCCAAGAAAGAGGGACTAATACAGGACTCGCCTACGAGCAGTACTTC

j_gene: TRBJ2-5
v_gene: TRBV18
abundance: .
len: 15
d_gene: TRBD2
CDR3aa: CASSSGTSGRETQYF
CDR3nt: TGTGCCAGCTCCTCCGGGACTAGCGGGAGAGAGACCCAGTACTTC

j_gene: TRBJ2-5
v_gene: TRBV5-1
abundance: .
len: 14
d_gene: .
CDR3aa: CASSLISGEETQYF
CDR3nt: TGCGCCAGCAGCTTGATTTCTGGGGAAGAGACCCAGTACTTC

j_gene: TRBJ1-1
v_gene: TRBV9
abundance: .
len: 14
d_gene: TRBD1
CDR3aa: CASSVQGGNTEAFF
CDR3nt: TGTGCCAGCAGCGTACAGGGGGGCAACACTGAAGCTTTCTTT

j_gene: TRBJ2-1
v_gene: TRBV28
abundance: .
len: 16
d_gene: .
CDR3aa: CASSSLAAEGYNEQFF
CDR3nt: TGTGCCAGCAGCTCCTTAGCGGCGGAGGGCTACAATGAGCAGTTCTTC